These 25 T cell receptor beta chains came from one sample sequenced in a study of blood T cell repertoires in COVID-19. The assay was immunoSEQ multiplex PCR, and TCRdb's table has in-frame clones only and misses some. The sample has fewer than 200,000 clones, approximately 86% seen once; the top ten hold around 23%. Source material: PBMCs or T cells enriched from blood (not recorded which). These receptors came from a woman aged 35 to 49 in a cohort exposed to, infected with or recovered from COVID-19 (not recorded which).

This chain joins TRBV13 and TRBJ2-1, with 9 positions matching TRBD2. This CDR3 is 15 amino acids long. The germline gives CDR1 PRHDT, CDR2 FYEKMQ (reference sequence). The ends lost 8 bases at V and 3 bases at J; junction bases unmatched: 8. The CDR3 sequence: CASGSGLAFYNEQFF. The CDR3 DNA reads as TGTGCCAGCGGGTCGGGACTAGCTTTCTACAATGAGCAGTTCTTC.

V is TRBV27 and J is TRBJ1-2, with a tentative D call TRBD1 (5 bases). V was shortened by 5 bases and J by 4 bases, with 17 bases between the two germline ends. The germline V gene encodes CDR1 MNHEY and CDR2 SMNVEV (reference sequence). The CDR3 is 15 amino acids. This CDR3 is CASSPSWGGSYGYTF. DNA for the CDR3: TGTGCCAGCAGTCCCTCGTGGGGGGGGAGCTATGGCTACACCTTC.

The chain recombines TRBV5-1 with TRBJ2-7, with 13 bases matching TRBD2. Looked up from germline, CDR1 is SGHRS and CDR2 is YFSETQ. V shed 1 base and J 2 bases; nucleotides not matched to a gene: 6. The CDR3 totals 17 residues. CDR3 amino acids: CASSLFGLAGVAYEQYF. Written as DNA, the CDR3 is TGCGCCAGCAGCTTGTTCGGACTAGCGGGAGTTGCCTACGAGCAGTACTTC.

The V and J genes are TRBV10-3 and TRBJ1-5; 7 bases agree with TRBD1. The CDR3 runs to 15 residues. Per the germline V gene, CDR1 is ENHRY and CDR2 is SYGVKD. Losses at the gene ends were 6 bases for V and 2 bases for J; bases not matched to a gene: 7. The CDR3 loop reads CAIRPEGARNQPQHF. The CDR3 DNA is TGTGCCATCAGACCAGAGGGGGCTCGCAATCAGCCCCAGCATTTT.

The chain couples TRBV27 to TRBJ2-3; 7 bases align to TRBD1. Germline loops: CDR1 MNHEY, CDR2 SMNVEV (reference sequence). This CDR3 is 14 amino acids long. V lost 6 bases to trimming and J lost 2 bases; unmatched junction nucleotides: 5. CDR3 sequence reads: CASRGQAFTDTQYF. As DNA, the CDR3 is TGTGCCAGCAGAGGACAGGCGTTCACAGATACGCAGTATTTT.

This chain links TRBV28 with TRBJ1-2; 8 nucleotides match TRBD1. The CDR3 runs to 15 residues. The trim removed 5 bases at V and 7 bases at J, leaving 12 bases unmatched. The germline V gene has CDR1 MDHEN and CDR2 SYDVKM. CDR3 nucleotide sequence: TGTGCCAGCAGTCACAGACAGGGGTTGAGGCGTGGCTACACCTTC. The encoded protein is CASSHRQGLRRGYTF.

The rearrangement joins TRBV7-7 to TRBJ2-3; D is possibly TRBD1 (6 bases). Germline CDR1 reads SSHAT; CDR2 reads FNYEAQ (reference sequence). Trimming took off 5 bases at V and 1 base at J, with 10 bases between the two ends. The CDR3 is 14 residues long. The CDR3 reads CASSLGQRTDTQYF. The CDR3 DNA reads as TGTGCCAGCAGCCTCGGACAGCGCACAGATACGCAGTATTTT.

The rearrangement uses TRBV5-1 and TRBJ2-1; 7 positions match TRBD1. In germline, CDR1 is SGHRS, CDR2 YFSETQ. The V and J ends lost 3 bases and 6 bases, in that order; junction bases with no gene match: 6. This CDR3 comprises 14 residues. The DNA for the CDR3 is TGCGCCAGCAGCTGGGACAGCTCGGGCAATGAGCAGTTCTTC. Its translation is CASSWDSSGNEQFF.

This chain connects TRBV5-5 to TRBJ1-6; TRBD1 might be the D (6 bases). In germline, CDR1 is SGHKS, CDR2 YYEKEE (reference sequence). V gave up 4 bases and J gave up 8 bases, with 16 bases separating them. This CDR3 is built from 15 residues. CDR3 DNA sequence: TGTGCCAGCAGCCCAGTAACAGGGTCCGATTCACCCCTCCACTTT. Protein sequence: CASSPVTGSDSPLHF.

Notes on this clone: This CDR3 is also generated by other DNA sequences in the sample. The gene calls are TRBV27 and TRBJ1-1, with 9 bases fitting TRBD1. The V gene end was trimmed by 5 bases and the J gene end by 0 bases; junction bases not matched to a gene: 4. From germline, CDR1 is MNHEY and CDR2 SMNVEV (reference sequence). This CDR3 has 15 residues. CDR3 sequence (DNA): TGTGCCAGCAGTCCGACAGGGGGGCTGAACACTGAAGCTTTCTTT. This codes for CASSPTGGLNTEAFF.

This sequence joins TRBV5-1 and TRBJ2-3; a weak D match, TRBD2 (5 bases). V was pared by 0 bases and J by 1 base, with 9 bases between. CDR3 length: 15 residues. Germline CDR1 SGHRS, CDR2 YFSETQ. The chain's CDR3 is CASSLEGAGTDTQYF. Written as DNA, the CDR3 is TGCGCCAGCAGCTTGGAGGGAGCGGGCACAGATACGCAGTATTTT.

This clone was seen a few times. This CDR3 reads CASSLVVAGTGNSPLHF. In DNA form, the CDR3 reads TGTGCCAGCAGCTTGGTGGTGGCCGGGACAGGGAATTCACCCCTCCACTTT. This chain links TRBV5-5 with TRBJ1-6; 9 bases match TRBD1. Germline CDR1 is SGHKS and CDR2 is YYEKEE (reference sequence). The CDR3 loop spans 17 amino acids. The J segment lost 7 bases and the V segment lost 0 bases, leaving 8 bases of the junction unmatched. The variable domain in full, with the rest retrieved from reference TRBV5-5 and TRBJ1-6, is DAGVTQSPTHLIKTRGQQVTLRCSPISGHKSVSWYQQVLGQGPQFIFQYYEKEERGRGNFPDRFSARQFPNYSSELNVNALLLGDSALYLCASSLVVAGTGNSPLHFGNGTRLTVT.

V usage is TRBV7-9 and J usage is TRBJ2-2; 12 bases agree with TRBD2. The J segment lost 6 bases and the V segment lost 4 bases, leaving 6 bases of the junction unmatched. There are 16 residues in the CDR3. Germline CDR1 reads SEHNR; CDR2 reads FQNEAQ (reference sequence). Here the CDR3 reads CASSSRLAGVSGELFF. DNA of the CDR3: TGTGCCAGCAGCTCAAGACTAGCGGGAGTGTCCGGGGAGCTGTTTTTT.

CDR3 bases: TGTGCCAGCAGCGTGGGACAGGGGTATGCCGGGGAGCTGTTTTTT. Protein product: CASSVGQGYAGELFF. This rearrangement joins TRBV9 to TRBJ2-2, with 10 bases aligning to TRBD1. The CDR3 is 15 amino acids. The V gene's germline CDR1 is SGDLS and CDR2 YYNGEE. With V trimmed by 2 bases and J by 6 bases, 4 bases remained unmatched.

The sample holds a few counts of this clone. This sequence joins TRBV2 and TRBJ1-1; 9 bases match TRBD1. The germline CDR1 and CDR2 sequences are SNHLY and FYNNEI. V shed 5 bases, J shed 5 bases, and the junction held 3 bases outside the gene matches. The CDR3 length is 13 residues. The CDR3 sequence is CASSQQGATEAFF. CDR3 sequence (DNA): TGTGCCAGCAGTCAACAGGGGGCGACTGAAGCTTTCTTT.

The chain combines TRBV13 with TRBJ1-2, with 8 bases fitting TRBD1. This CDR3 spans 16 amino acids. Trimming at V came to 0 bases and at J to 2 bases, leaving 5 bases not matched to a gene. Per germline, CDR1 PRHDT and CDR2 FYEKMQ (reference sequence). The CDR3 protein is CASSLGQGGKNYGYTF. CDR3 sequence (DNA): TGTGCCAGCAGCTTAGGACAGGGGGGAAAAAACTATGGCTACACCTTC.

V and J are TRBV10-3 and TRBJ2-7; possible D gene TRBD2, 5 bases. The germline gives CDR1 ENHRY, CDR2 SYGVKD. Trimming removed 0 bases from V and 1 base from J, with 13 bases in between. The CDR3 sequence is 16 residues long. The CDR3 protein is CAISESSGTVSYEQYF. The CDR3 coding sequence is TGTGCCATCAGTGAGTCGTCGGGAACAGTATCCTACGAGCAGTACTTC.

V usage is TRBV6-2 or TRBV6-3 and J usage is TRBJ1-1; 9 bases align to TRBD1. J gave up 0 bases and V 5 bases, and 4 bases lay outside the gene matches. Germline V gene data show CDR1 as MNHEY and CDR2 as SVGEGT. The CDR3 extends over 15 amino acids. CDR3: CASSKGQGMNTEAFF. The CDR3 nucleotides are TGTGCCAGCAGTAAGGGACAGGGCATGAACACTGAAGCTTTCTTT.

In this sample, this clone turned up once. The CDR3 loop is CASSHRGPTEAFF. CDR3 DNA sequence: TGTGCCAGCAGCCACAGGGGACCCACTGAAGCTTTCTTT. The rearrangement links TRBV28 to TRBJ1-1; 7 nucleotides agree with TRBD1. Trimming took 6 bases from V and 4 from J; bases not matched to a gene: 5. Germline CDR1 is MDHEN and CDR2 is SYDVKM. This CDR3 region has 13 residues. Full variable domain (rest looked up from reference TRBV28 and TRBJ1-1): DVKVTQSSRYLVKRTGEKVFLECVQDMDHENMFWYRQDPGLGLRLIYFSYDVKMKEKGDIPEGYSVSREKKERFSLILESASTNQTSMYLCASSHRGPTEAFFGQGTRLTVV.

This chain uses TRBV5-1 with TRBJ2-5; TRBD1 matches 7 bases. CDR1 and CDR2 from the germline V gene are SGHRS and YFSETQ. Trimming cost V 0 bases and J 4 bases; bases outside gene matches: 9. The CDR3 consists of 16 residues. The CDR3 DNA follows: TGCGCCAGCAGCTTGGGGTACAGGGGTCCTATAGAGACCCAGTACTTC. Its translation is CASSLGYRGPIETQYF.

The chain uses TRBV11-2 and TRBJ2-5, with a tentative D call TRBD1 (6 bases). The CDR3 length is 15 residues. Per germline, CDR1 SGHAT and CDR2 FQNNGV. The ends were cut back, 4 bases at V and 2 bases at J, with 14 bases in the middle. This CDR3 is CASSSNRVRQETQYF. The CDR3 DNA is TGTGCCAGCAGCTCCAACAGGGTTCGACAAGAGACCCAGTACTTC.

Written as DNA, the CDR3 is TGTGCCAGCAGCTTAGATGTCGGGAACGAGCAGTACTTC. Protein: CASSLDVGNEQYF. This sequence joins TRBV11-2 and TRBJ2-7; D is possibly TRBD2 (5 bases). The germline V and J ends were trimmed by 0 bases and 5 bases, with 8 bases remaining between them. In germline, CDR1 is SGHAT, CDR2 FQNNGV. The CDR3 runs 13 residues.

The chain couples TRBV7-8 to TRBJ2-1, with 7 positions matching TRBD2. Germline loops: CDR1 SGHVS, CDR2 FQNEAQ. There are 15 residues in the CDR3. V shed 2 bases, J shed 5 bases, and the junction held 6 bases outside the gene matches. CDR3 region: CASSLKRLADNEQFF. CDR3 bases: TGTGCCAGCAGCTTAAAGAGGCTAGCGGACAATGAGCAGTTCTTC.

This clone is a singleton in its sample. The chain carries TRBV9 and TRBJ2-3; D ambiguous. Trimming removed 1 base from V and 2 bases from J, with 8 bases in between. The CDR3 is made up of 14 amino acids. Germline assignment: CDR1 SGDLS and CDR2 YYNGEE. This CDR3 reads CASSVYSLTDTQYF. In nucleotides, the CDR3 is TGTGCCAGCAGCGTATACTCTCTCACAGATACGCAGTATTTT.

CDR3 nucleotides: TGTGCCAGCAGTTTATACCGGAGGGGCCGGAATGGCTACACCTTC. It codes for CASSLYRRGRNGYTF. The genes are TRBV28 and TRBJ1-2; D possibly corresponds to TRBD1 (5 bases). This CDR3 comprises 15 residues. The germline gives CDR1 MDHEN, CDR2 SYDVKM. The germline V and J ends were trimmed by 1 base and 6 bases, with 15 bases remaining between them.